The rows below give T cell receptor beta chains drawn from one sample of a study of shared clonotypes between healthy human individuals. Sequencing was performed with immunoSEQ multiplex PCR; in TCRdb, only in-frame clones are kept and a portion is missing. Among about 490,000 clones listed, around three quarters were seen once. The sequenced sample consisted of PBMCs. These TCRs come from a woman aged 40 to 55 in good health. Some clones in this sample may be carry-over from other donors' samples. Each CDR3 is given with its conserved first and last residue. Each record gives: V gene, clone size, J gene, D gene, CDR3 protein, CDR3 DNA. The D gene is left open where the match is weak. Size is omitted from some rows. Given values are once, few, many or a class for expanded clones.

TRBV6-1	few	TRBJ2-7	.	CASSVTRDPVWEQYF	TGTGCCAGCAGTGTGACCCGGGACCCCGTTTGGGAGCAGTACTTC
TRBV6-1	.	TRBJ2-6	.	CASAEGVSGANVLTF	TGTGCCAGCGCCGAGGGAGTCTCTGGGGCCAACGTCCTGACTTTC
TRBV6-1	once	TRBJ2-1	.	CASSTGPWEFF	TGTGCCAGCAGTACCGGGCCTTGGGAGTTCTTC
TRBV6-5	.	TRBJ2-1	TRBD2	CASSRLAGRNEQFF	TGTGCCAGCAGCAGACTAGCGGGAAGGAATGAGCAGTTCTTC
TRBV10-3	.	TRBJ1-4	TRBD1	CAIRTGVEEKLFF	TGTGCCATCAGGACAGGGGTGGAAGAAAAACTGTTTTTT
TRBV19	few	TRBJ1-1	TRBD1	CASFSPGQMNTEAFF	TGTGCCAGCTTCTCACCGGGACAGATGAACACTGAAGCTTTCTTT
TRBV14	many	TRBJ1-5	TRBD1	CASSPPGQGNQPQHF	TGTGCCAGCAGCCCTCCCGGACAGGGGAATCAGCCCCAGCATTTT
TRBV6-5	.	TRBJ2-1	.	CASSFTDYENEQFF	TGTGCCAGCAGTTTTACGGACTACGAGAATGAGCAGTTCTTC
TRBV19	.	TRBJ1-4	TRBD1	CATQRGGDGKLFF	TGTGCCACCCAAAGAGGGGGCGATGGAAAACTGTTTTTT
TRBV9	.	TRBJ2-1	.	CASSAPGSYNEQFF	TGTGCCAGCAGCGCCCCTGGCTCCTACAATGAGCAGTTCTTC
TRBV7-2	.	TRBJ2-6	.	CASSLVGGANVLTF	TGTGCCAGCAGCTTAGTAGGTGGGGCCAACGTCCTGACTTTC
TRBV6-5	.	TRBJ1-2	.	CASSLRGSYGYTF	TGTGCCAGCAGCCTACGGGGTTCTTATGGCTACACCTTC